This T cell receptor (beta chain) was captured in a study of Tregs in tolerant kidney transplant recipients. Unstimulated Tregs (CD4+CD25+CD127-) and CD4+CD25- non-Tregs were sorted from PBMCs. Study-wide points: Findings come from small patient numbers and require larger validation. Activated donor B cell expansion appeared to reveal the most relevant donor-specific TCRbeta repertoire. This study did not directly address biological reproducibility.

Produced via immunoSEQ multiplex PCR; TCRdb's table is partial and in-frame only. Among about 240,000 clones listed, 84% were seen once. Concerning this clone itself: The antigen is undetermined.

The CDR3 loop spans 13 amino acids. V was cut by 1 base and J by 8 bases, with 9 bases left in between. Germline V CDR1 and CDR2: MGHRA, YSYEKL. The material sequenced was CD4+ T cells from blood. The receptor was derived from a human donor in good health. The chain combines TRBV4-1 with TRBJ1-5; unclear D gene. CDR3 protein: CASSQGPKEPQHF. The DNA for the CDR3 is TGCGCCAGCAGCCAAGGACCCAAAGAGCCCCAGCATTTT.